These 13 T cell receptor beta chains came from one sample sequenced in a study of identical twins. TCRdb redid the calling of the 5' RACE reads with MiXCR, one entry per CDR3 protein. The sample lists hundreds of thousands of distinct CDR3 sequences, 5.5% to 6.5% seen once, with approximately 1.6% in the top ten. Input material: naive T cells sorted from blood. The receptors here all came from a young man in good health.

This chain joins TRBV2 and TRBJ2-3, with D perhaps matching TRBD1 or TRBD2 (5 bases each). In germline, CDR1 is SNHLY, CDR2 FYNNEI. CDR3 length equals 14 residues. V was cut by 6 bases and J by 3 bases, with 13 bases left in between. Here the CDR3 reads CASRWDRGTDTQYF. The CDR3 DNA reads TGTGCCAGCAGGTGGGACCGCGGGACAGATACGCAGTATTTT.

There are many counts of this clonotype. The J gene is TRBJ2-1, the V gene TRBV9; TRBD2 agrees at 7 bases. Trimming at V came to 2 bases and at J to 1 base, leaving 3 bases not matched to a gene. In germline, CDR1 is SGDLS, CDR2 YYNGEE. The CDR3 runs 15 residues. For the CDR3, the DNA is TGTGCCAGCAGCGTTGCGGGAGTGTCCTACAATGAGCAGTTCTTC. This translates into CASSVAGVSYNEQFF.

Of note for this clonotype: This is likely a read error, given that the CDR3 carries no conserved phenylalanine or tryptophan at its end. CDR3 sequence: CASSDLKWNIQYC. CDR3 in DNA: TGTGCCAGCTCTGATCTTAAGTGGAACATTCAGTACTGC. V is TRBV18 and J is TRBJ2-4, with D unclear. Trimming removed 6 bases from V and 7 bases from J, with 13 bases in between. The CDR3 contains 13 residues. Germline values: CDR1 KGHSH, CDR2 LQKENI.

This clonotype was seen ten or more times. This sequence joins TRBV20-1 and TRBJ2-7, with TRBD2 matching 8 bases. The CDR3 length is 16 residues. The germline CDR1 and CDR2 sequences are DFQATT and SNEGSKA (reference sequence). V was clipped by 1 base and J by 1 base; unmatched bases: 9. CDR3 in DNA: TGCAGTGCTAGAGCCTCGGGGGGGCTTCCTTCCTACGAGCAGTACTTC. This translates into CSARASGGLPSYEQYF.

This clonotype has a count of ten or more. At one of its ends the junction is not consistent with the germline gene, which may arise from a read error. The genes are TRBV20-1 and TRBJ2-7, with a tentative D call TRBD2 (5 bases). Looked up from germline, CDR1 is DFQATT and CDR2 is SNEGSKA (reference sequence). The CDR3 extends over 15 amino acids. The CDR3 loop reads CSARGPETLSYEQYF. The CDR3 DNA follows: TGCAGTGCAAGAGGGCCGGAAACTCTCTCCTACGAGCAGTACTTC.

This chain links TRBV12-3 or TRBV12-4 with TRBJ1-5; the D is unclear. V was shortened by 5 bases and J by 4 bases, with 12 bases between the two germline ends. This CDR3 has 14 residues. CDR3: CASSLPGPNQPQHF. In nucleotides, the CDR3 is TGTGCCAGCAGTCTACCTGGACCTAATCAGCCCCAGCATTTT.

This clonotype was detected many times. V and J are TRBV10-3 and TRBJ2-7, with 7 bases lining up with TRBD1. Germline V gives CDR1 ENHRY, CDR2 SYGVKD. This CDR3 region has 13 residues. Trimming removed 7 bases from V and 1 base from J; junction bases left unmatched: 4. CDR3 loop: CAITRDRSYEQYF. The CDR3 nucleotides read TGTGCCATCACCCGGGACAGATCCTACGAGCAGTACTTC.

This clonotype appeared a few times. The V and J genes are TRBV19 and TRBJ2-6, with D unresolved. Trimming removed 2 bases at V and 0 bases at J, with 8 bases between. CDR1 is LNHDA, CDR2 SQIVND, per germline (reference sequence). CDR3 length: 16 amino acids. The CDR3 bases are TGTGCCAGTAGTATAACTTCGGCCTCTGGGGCCAACGTCCTGACTTTC. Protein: CASSITSASGANVLTF.

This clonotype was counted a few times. The chain's CDR3 is CASRGTGIFGANVLTF. In DNA form, the CDR3 reads TGTGCCAGCAGGGGGACAGGGATCTTTGGGGCCAACGTCCTGACTTTC. The V call is TRBV7-3, the J call TRBJ2-6; 9 bases agree with TRBD1. This CDR3 region has 16 residues. Per the germline V gene, CDR1 is SGHTA and CDR2 is FQGTGA. V lost 6 bases, J lost 3 bases, and 6 bases stayed unmatched.

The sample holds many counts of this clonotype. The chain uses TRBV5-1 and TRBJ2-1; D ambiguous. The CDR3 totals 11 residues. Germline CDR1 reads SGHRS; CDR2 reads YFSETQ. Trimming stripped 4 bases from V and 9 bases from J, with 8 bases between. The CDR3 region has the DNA TGCGCCAGCAGCAACAACGCTGAGCAGTTCTTC. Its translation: CASSNNAEQFF.

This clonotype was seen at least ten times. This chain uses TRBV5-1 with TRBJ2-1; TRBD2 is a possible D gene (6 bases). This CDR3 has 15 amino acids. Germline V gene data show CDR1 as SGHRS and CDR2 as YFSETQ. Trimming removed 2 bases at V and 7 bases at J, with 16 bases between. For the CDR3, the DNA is TGCGCCAGCAGCTTAACCGGGACTCCGGGGAATGAGCAGTTCTTC. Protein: CASSLTGTPGNEQFF.

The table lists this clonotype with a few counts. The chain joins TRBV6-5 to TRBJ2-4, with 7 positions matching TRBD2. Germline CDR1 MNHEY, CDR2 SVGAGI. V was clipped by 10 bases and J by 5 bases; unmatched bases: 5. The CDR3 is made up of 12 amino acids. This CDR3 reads CATEAGENIQYF. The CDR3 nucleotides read TGTGCCACCGAGGCGGGGGAAAACATTCAGTACTTC.

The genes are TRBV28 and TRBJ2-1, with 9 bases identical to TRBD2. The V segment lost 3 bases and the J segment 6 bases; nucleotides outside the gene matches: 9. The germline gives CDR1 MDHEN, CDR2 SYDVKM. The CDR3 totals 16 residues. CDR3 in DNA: TGTGCCAGCAGTTTCCCTCTAGCGGGACCGGGCAATGAGCAGTTCTTC. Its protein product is CASSFPLAGPGNEQFF.